A single sample gave rise to the 32 T cell receptor beta chains below, sequenced in a study of response to subunit inactivated influenza vaccine. From the RT-PCR reads, TCRdb called clonotypes with MiXCR, one entry per CDR3 protein. The sample has about 160,000 distinct CDR3 sequences, roughly 10% seen once. The sample here was non-naive T cells sorted from PBMCs, taken about 40 days after vaccination. The receptor set was obtained from a man aged 45-60 years who received an inactivated influenza vaccine.

This clonotype came up a few times. The gene calls are TRBV5-6 and TRBJ2-1; 9 bases are shared with TRBD2. The V segment lost 3 bases and the J segment 4 bases; nucleotides outside the gene matches: 17. Germline V gives CDR1 SGHDT, CDR2 YYEEEE. The CDR3 is made up of 19 amino acids. In DNA, the CDR3 is TGTGCCAGCAGCTGGCGGGCTAGCGGGGACTATAGTATTTACAATGAGCAGTTCTTC. Protein sequence: CASSWRASGDYSIYNEQFF.

This clonotype came up many times. The gene calls are TRBV5-1 and TRBJ2-7; 9 bases are a match to TRBD1. Per germline, CDR1 SGHRS and CDR2 YFSETQ. The V and J ends lost 1 base and 1 base, in that order; junction bases with no gene match: 3. This CDR3 region has 15 residues. For the CDR3, the DNA is TGCGCCAGCAGCTTGACAGGGACAGGGTCCTACGAGCAGTACTTC. Translated, it gives CASSLTGTGSYEQYF.

Remarks on this clonotype: In this CDR3 the conserved last residue, phenylalanine or tryptophan, is missing, so a read error is likely. The genes are TRBV5-1 and TRBJ1-6, with no clear D. The CDR3 sequence is 13 residues long. Germline CDR1 and CDR2: SGHRS and YFSETQ. Deletions cut 3 bases from V and 7 bases from J, with 8 bases between. As DNA, the CDR3 is TGCGCCAGCAGCTCTTCGGAAAATTCACCCCTCCACCTT. It yields the protein CASSSSENSPLHL.

The chain couples TRBV2 to TRBJ2-7, with 7 bases fitting TRBD1. V gave up 1 base and J gave up 6 bases; unmatched junction bases: 3. Germline-derived CDR1 and CDR2 are SNHLY and FYNNEI. This CDR3 comprises 13 residues. Here the CDR3 reads CASSEETGREQYF. The DNA for the CDR3 is TGTGCCAGCAGTGAAGAGACAGGGCGCGAGCAGTACTTC.

This clonotype was counted at least ten times. V is TRBV5-1 and J is TRBJ1-5; 7 nucleotides line up with TRBD1. This CDR3 spans 14 amino acids. Trimming took 2 bases from V and 7 from J; bases not matched to a gene: 6. Per the germline V gene, CDR1 is SGHRS and CDR2 is YFSETQ. The CDR3 here is CASSFEGGLQPQHF. In nucleotides, the CDR3 is TGCGCCAGCAGCTTTGAAGGGGGCCTCCAGCCCCAGCATTTT.

This clonotype was recorded a few times. The V gene is TRBV5-5, the J gene TRBJ2-2, with D unresolved. CDR3 size: 15 residues. V lost 1 base and J 6 bases, leaving 13 bases between the germline ends. Germline V lookup: CDR1 SGHKS, CDR2 YYEKEE (reference sequence). CDR3 region: CASSLTVDVAGELFF. CDR3 nucleotides: TGTGCCAGCAGCTTGACGGTCGACGTCGCCGGGGAGCTGTTTTTT. Using reference TRBV5-5 and TRBJ2-2 for the parts outside the CDR3, the full variable domain is DAGVTQSPTHLIKTRGQQVTLRCSPISGHKSVSWYQQVLGQGPQFIFQYYEKEERGRGNFPDRFSARQFPNYSSELNVNALLLGDSALYLCASSLTVDVAGELFFGEGSRLTVL.

This clonotype was detected a few times. The chain has TRBV6-2 or TRBV6-3 and TRBJ1-2; D ambiguous. Germline V gives CDR1 MNHEY, CDR2 SVGEGT. The CDR3 totals 15 residues. The V gene lost 6 bases and the J gene lost 0 bases, with 14 bases spanning the gap. In nucleotides, the CDR3 is TGTGCCAGCAGCCAGACACCTACTTCTAACTATGGCTACACCTTC. Protein sequence: CASSQTPTSNYGYTF.

This chain links TRBV6-1 with TRBJ2-7; 11 nucleotides align to TRBD1. The CDR3 sequence is 14 residues long. V gave up 6 bases and J gave up 6 bases; unmatched junction bases: 7. CDR1 MNHNS and CDR2 SASEGT come from the germline V gene. This CDR3 is CASRGQGGIVEQYF. Here the CDR3 DNA reads TGTGCCAGCAGGGGACAGGGGGGTATCGTCGAGCAGTACTTC.

The chain recombines TRBV12-2 with TRBJ2-1; the table calls TRBD2, which could not be checked here. TRBV12-2 is a pseudogene. This CDR3 is 14 amino acids long. DNA for the CDR3: TGTGCAAGTCGCTTAGATCGGGGAGGCGATGAGCAGTTCTTC. Protein sequence: CASRLDRGGDEQFF.

This rearrangement joins TRBV20-1 to TRBJ2-1; possibly TRBD1 or TRBD2 for D (7 bases each). Trimming removed 6 bases from V and 8 bases from J, with 20 bases in between. This CDR3 contains 14 residues. CDR1 DFQATT and CDR2 SNEGSKA come from the germline V gene (reference sequence). CDR3 nucleotides: TGCAGTGCAAAAAGACTAGCAGGGGGGGATGAGCAGTTCTTC. Protein: CSAKRLAGGDEQFF.

This clonotype was recorded many times. The chain joins TRBV20-1 to TRBJ2-5, with 9 bases lining up with TRBD1. V lost 1 base, J lost 4 bases, and 4 bases stayed unmatched. The length of the CDR3 is 14 residues. Per germline, CDR1 DFQATT and CDR2 SNEGSKA (reference sequence). For the CDR3, the DNA is TGCAGTGCTAGAGGAAGGGGACAGGGAGAGACCCAGTACTTC. Amino acids: CSARGRGQGETQYF.

In this sample, this clonotype turned up many times. The CDR3 loop is CASSFLGPSEAFF. Here the CDR3 DNA reads TGTGCCAGCAGTTTCCTAGGGCCGAGTGAAGCTTTCTTT. V and J are TRBV27 and TRBJ1-1; D remains ambiguous. The length of the CDR3 is 13 residues. From germline, CDR1 is MNHEY and CDR2 SMNVEV (reference sequence). The V and J ends lost 3 bases and 7 bases respectively, with 12 bases between them.

The chain links TRBV6-1 to TRBJ1-6, with D tentatively TRBD1 (6 bases). Trimming removed 7 bases at V and 7 bases at J, with 14 bases between. There are 14 residues in the CDR3. Per the germline V gene, CDR1 is MNHNS and CDR2 is SASEGT. The CDR3 sequence: CASTEAGANSPLHF. The CDR3 nucleotides are TGTGCCAGCACCGAGGCAGGGGCAAATTCACCCCTCCACTTT.

This clonotype was counted only a few times. The rearrangement joins TRBV5-1 to TRBJ2-7; either TRBD1 or TRBD2 may supply D (7 bases each). CDR3 length equals 16 residues. CDR1 and CDR2 (germline): SGHRS, YFSETQ. Trimming took off 0 bases at V and 0 bases at J, with 13 bases between the two ends. The CDR3 region has the DNA TGCGCCAGCAGCTTGGAGGGAGGGGGCGGCTCCTACGAGCAGTACTTC. This codes for CASSLEGGGGSYEQYF.

This clonotype appeared a few times. The CDR3: CASSFLQTHEQYF. CDR3 bases: TGTGCCAGCAGTTTTCTACAGACCCACGAGCAGTACTTC. V gene TRBV28 combines with J gene TRBJ2-7, with D unclear. This CDR3 region has 13 residues. The germline V gene has CDR1 MDHEN and CDR2 SYDVKM. V lost 3 bases and J lost 5, with 11 bases in between. Full variable domain (rest looked up from reference TRBV28 and TRBJ2-7): DVKVTQSSRYLVKRTGEKVFLECVQDMDHENMFWYRQDPGLGLRLIYFSYDVKMKEKGDIPEGYSVSREKKERFSLILESASTNQTSMYLCASSFLQTHEQYFGPGTRLTVT.

The chain couples TRBV2 to TRBJ1-5; 7 bases agree with TRBD1. J was trimmed by 0 bases and V by 8 bases; bases with no gene match: 1. This CDR3 region has 13 residues. Looked up from germline, CDR1 is SNHLY and CDR2 is FYNNEI. The CDR3 loop reads CASGTVSNQPQHF. CDR3 DNA sequence: TGTGCCAGCGGGACAGTTAGCAATCAGCCCCAGCATTTT.

This chain connects TRBV7-9 to TRBJ2-5; D is undetermined. The CDR3 spans 17 residues. Trimming pared 4 bases from V and 5 bases from J, leaving 23 bases between. Germline lookup yields CDR1 SEHNR and CDR2 FQNEAQ (reference sequence). In DNA, the CDR3 is TGTGCCAGCAGCTCTAAGGGTTGGGCTCCTAGTGTTGAGACCCAGTACTTC. This translates into CASSSKGWAPSVETQYF.

This clonotype was picked up a small number of times. The chain has TRBV18 and TRBJ2-3; no firm D call. The CDR3 runs 13 residues. Germline V gene lookup returns CDR1 KGHSH and CDR2 LQKENI. Trimming pared 2 bases from V and 6 bases from J, leaving 9 bases between. The CDR3 protein is CASSPRMADTQYF. The CDR3 bases are TGTGCCAGCTCACCAAGGATGGCGGATACGCAGTATTTT.

V and J are TRBV9 and TRBJ2-3; 9 positions match TRBD2. The J segment lost 6 bases and the V segment lost 0 bases, leaving 8 bases of the junction unmatched. Germline CDR1 and CDR2: SGDLS and YYNGEE. This CDR3 contains 16 residues. For the CDR3, the DNA is TGTGCCAGCAGCGTAGCGATAGCGGGGGCAGGGGATACGCAGTATTTT. Translating gives CASSVAIAGAGDTQYF.

This sequence joins TRBV18 and TRBJ1-2; D is unclear. The V gene lost 3 bases and the J gene lost 3 bases, with 8 bases spanning the gap. Germline CDR1 is KGHSH and CDR2 is LQKENI. CDR3 length: 13 residues. This CDR3 reads CASSPLRDYGYTF. CDR3 nucleotide sequence: TGTGCCAGCTCACCTCTTCGGGACTATGGCTACACCTTC. The full variable domain, completed using reference TRBV18 and TRBJ1-2, is NAGVMQNPRHLVRRRGQEARLRCSPMKGHSHVYWYRQLPEEGLKFMVYLQKENIIDESGMPKERFSAEFPKEGPSILRIQQVVRGDSAAYFCASSPLRDYGYTFGSGTRLTVV.

This clonotype was observed a handful of times. This chain uses TRBV4-3 with TRBJ2-2; 7 nucleotides align to TRBD2. The CDR3 length is 17 residues. The germline CDR1 and CDR2 sequences are LGHNA and YSLEER. The J segment lost 4 bases and the V segment lost 1 base, leaving 9 bases of the junction unmatched. The CDR3 is CASSQGIGGRATGELFF. The CDR3 bases are TGCGCCAGCAGCCAAGGAATCGGGGGGAGGGCCACCGGGGAGCTGTTTTTT.

This clonotype appeared a few times. This rearrangement joins TRBV20-1 to TRBJ2-7, with 10 bases identical to TRBD2. The V gene's germline CDR1 is DFQATT and CDR2 SNEGSKA (reference sequence). The CDR3 extends over 14 amino acids. V lost 4 bases to trimming and J lost 4 bases; unmatched junction nucleotides: 7. The CDR3 reads CSAMAGTSAYEQYF. CDR3 nucleotides: TGCAGTGCTATGGCCGGGACTAGCGCTTACGAGCAGTACTTC.

This clonotype has only a few counts. V and J are TRBV20-1 and TRBJ2-2; 9 bases match TRBD1. This CDR3 contains 14 residues. Losses at the gene ends were 3 bases for V and 3 bases for J; bases not matched to a gene: 2. Germline V gene sequence: CDR1 DFQATT, CDR2 SNEGSKA (reference sequence). The CDR3 here is CSARGQGHTGELFF. DNA for the CDR3: TGCAGTGCTAGGGGACAGGGTCACACCGGGGAGCTGTTTTTT.

This clonotype was found a few times. The chain links TRBV7-2 to TRBJ2-6, with a weak D call TRBD1 (6 bases). The CDR3 spans 17 residues. CDR1 is SGHTA, CDR2 FQGNSA, per germline. Trimming removed 3 bases at V and 0 bases at J, with 12 bases between. Here the CDR3 reads CASSLRTADSGANVLTF. Here the CDR3 DNA reads TGTGCCAGCAGCTTGAGGACAGCAGACTCTGGGGCCAACGTCCTGACTTTC.

In regard to this clonotype: The junction shows a germline mismatch at one end, possibly a read error. The chain links TRBV5-6 to TRBJ2-6; 7 bases align to TRBD2. Germline V gene lookup returns CDR1 SGHDT and CDR2 YYEEEE. The CDR3 sequence is 15 residues long. In DNA, the CDR3 is TGTGCCAGCGGCTTTGGGGGGGCTGGGGCCAACGTCCTGACTTTC. This codes for CASGFGGAGANVLTF.

This clonotype was observed a few times. The chain combines TRBV7-9 with TRBJ1-1, with unresolved D. CDR1 and CDR2 (germline): SEHNR, FQNEAQ (reference sequence). There are 14 residues in the CDR3. Trimming pared 5 bases from V and 7 bases from J, leaving 17 bases between. Here the CDR3 reads CASSPNQYRIEAFF. In nucleotides, the CDR3 is TGTGCCAGCAGCCCCAATCAATACCGTATTGAAGCTTTCTTT.

There are many counts of this clonotype. The chain links TRBV10-3 to TRBJ2-6; D is perhaps TRBD1 or TRBD2 (5 bases each). Looked up from germline, CDR1 is ENHRY and CDR2 is SYGVKD. Between the trimmed V and J ends, which lost 6 bases and 1 base, there was a span of 13 bases. This CDR3 is built from 16 residues. CDR3 nucleotides: TGTGCCATCAGAGGGACGGAAGTGTCTGGGGCCAACGTCCTGACTTTC. It yields the protein CAIRGTEVSGANVLTF.

This chain uses TRBV20-1 with TRBJ2-3, with 7 bases identical to TRBD2. This CDR3 is built from 17 residues. Germline-derived CDR1 and CDR2 are DFQATT and SNEGSKA (reference sequence). The junction had 12 bases not matched to a gene; V was cut back by 0 bases and J by 3 bases. The CDR3 reads CSARDLGGWGGTDTQYF. CDR3 coding DNA: TGCAGTGCTAGAGATCTAGGAGGTTGGGGGGGAACAGATACGCAGTATTTT.

This clonotype has a handful of counts. The J gene is TRBJ2-1, the V gene TRBV20-1; the match to TRBD1 covers 10 bases. V shed 2 bases, J shed 2 bases, and the junction held 6 bases outside the gene matches. Germline assignment: CDR1 DFQATT and CDR2 SNEGSKA (reference sequence). The CDR3 length is 16 residues. Written as DNA, the CDR3 is TGCAGTGCTAGAATCTCGACAGGGGGCGCCTACAATGAGCAGTTCTTC. It encodes CSARISTGGAYNEQFF.

This clonotype was seen more than once but under ten times. The CDR3 region has the DNA TGTGCCAGCAGTTGGGCCGGCCCCGGCCATGAGCAGTTCTTC. Translated: CASSWAGPGHEQFF. The chain uses TRBV28 and TRBJ2-1; the D is unclear. CDR3 length: 14 residues. V was clipped by 4 bases and J by 8 bases, with 15 bases between them. Germline V gene data show CDR1 as MDHEN and CDR2 as SYDVKM.

This clonotype was seen many times. The chain carries TRBV7-3 and TRBJ1-1, with a weak D call TRBD1 (5 bases). Trimming left V 5 bases short and J 1 base short, with 8 bases between. The CDR3 consists of 13 residues. Germline-derived CDR1 and CDR2 are SGHTA and FQGTGA. CDR3 sequence reads: CASSLTGNTEAFF. For the CDR3, the DNA is TGTGCCAGCAGCCTCACAGGGAACACTGAAGCTTTCTTT.

As concerns this clonotype: A junction end diverges from the germline sequence, so it may reflect a read error. This rearrangement joins TRBV7-9 to TRBJ2-3; D is ambiguous. Germline V CDR1 and CDR2: SEHNR, FQNEAQ (reference sequence). The CDR3 is 13 residues long. CDR3 nucleotide sequence: TGTGCCAGCAGCTTTGTTACCGCAGATACGCAGTGTTTT. Encoded protein: CASSFVTADTQCF.